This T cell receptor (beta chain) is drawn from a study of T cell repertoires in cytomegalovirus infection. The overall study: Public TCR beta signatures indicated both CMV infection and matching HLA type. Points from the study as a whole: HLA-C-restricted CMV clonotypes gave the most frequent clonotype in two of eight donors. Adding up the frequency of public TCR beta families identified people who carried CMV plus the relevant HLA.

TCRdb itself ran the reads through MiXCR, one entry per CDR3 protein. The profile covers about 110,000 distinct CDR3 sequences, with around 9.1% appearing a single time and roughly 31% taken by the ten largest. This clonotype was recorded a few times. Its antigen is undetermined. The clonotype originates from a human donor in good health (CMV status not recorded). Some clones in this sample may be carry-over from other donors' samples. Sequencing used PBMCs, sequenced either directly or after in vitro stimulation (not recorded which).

The CDR3 loop is CASSPGRTSGRYTDTQYF. As DNA, the CDR3 is TGTGCCAGCAGCCCCGGGAGGACTAGCGGGAGGTACACAGATACGCAGTATTTT. This sequence joins TRBV7-6 and TRBJ2-3; 14 bases are shared with TRBD2. Germline V CDR1 and CDR2: SGHVS, FNYEAQ. The V gene end was trimmed by 5 bases and the J gene end by 2 bases; junction bases not matched to a gene: 9. The CDR3 runs to 18 residues.